This entry lists 29 T cell receptor beta chains sequenced from one sample in a study of beta chain features in type 1 diabetes. The antigens these receptors bind are not known. Overall study findings and caveats: Moderately but significantly shorter TCRB CDR3s were found in Type 1 diabetes patients in all four CD4+ subsets.

cDNA synthesis used the whole RNA isolate, giving expressed TCRB sequences. The protocol was immunoSEQ multiplex PCR, while the TCRdb copy is restricted to in-frame clones and leaves out a portion. In the table there are hundreds of thousands of clones, over 13% of which are singletons. What was sequenced was naive CD4+ T cells from blood. These receptors were collected from a man aged 18 to 29 with type 1 diabetes.

The gene calls are TRBV7-3 and TRBJ2-2; possibly TRBD1 for D (6 bases). CDR3 length: 16 residues. The germline gives CDR1 SGHTA, CDR2 FQGTGA. Trimming shortened V by 2 bases and J by 8 bases, and 18 bases separated the two germline ends. In nucleotides, the CDR3 is TGTGCCAGCAGCTTATACAGGGTTCCTCAGGGAGGGGAGCTGTTTTTT. Translating it yields CASSLYRVPQGGELFF.

This chain connects TRBV6-5 to TRBJ2-1, with 12 positions matching TRBD1. This CDR3 has 16 residues. The V segment lost 1 base and the J segment 7 bases; nucleotides outside the gene matches: 5. The germline CDR1 and CDR2 sequences are MNHEY and SVGAGI. The CDR3 spells CASSYYGTGGPNEQFF. In DNA, the CDR3 is TGTGCCAGCAGTTACTATGGGACAGGGGGCCCAAATGAGCAGTTCTTC.

In this sample, this clone turned up a few times. The chain recombines TRBV27 with TRBJ2-7; 12 bases line up with TRBD1. Germline trimming cut 3 bases from V and 4 bases from J; bases unmatched to any gene: 7. The CDR3 contains 16 residues. Germline CDR1 is MNHEY and CDR2 is SMNVEV (reference sequence). Written as DNA, the CDR3 is TGTGCCAGCAGTTTGAAGGGACAGGGGGCTTTGTACGAGCAGTACTTC. It encodes CASSLKGQGALYEQYF.

The chain links TRBV29-1 to TRBJ2-3, with 13 bases identical to TRBD2. V gave up 4 bases and J gave up 3 bases; unmatched junction bases: 4. The CDR3 length is 15 residues. The germline CDR1 and CDR2 sequences are SQVTM and ANQGSEA. The CDR3 nucleotides are TGCAGCGTTGGGACTAGCGGGAGAAGTACAGATACGCAGTATTTT. Its translation is CSVGTSGRSTDTQYF.

This clone was detected a few times. The rearrangement uses TRBV5-4 and TRBJ2-5, with D tentatively TRBD2 (6 bases). Trimming left V 3 bases short and J 7 bases short, with 16 bases between. CDR1 SGHNT and CDR2 YYREEE come from the germline V gene (reference sequence). The CDR3 covers 14 residues. The CDR3 is CASSSGLPARTQYF. The DNA of the CDR3 is TGTGCCAGCAGCTCGGGACTCCCCGCGAGGACCCAGTACTTC. Complete variable domain (other parts from reference TRBV5-4 and TRBJ2-5): ETGVTQSPTHLIKTRGQQVTLRCSSQSGHNTVSWYQQALGQGPQFIFQYYREEENGRGNFPPRFSGLQFPNYSSELNVNALELDDSALYLCASSSGLPARTQYFGPGTRLLVL.

Only a few counts were recorded for this clone. The chain links TRBV5-4 to TRBJ1-1; tentatively, D is TRBD1 (6 bases). CDR1 and CDR2 from the germline V gene are SGHNT and YYREEE (reference sequence). Trimming pared 4 bases from V and 0 bases from J, leaving 13 bases between. The CDR3 spans 15 residues. CDR3 DNA: TGTGCCAGCAGCGTAGGACAGAACATGAACACTGAAGCTTTCTTT. It is translated as CASSVGQNMNTEAFF.

This clone occurred a few times. V gene TRBV28 combines with J gene TRBJ2-1; 7 bases agree with TRBD2. Germline V gene data show CDR1 as MDHEN and CDR2 as SYDVKM. There are 14 residues in the CDR3. V shed 8 bases, J shed 8 bases, and the junction held 12 bases outside the gene matches. CDR3 sequence: CASHRRGVVDEQFF. Here the CDR3 DNA reads TGTGCCAGCCATCGACGGGGGGTAGTCGATGAGCAGTTCTTC.

This clone appeared a few times. This rearrangement joins TRBV16 to TRBJ2-7; maybe TRBD2 (6 bases). The germline V gene encodes CDR1 KGHSY and CDR2 FQNENV. The V end lost 0 bases, the J end lost 3 bases, and 12 bases lay between the germline ends. The CDR3 is 15 amino acids. The CDR3 reads CASSQSGGDNYEQYF. CDR3 bases: TGTGCCAGCAGCCAATCGGGCGGGGATAACTACGAGCAGTACTTC.

This clone has a handful of counts. This sequence joins TRBV15 and TRBJ1-6; D gene unclear. This CDR3 contains 14 residues. CDR1 and CDR2 (germline): LNHNV, YYDKDF (reference sequence). Trimming shortened V by 1 base and J by 8 bases, and 9 bases separated the two germline ends. CDR3 sequence (DNA): TGTGCCACCAGCAGAGTAGTGAGGGATTCACCCCTCCACTTT. Translating gives CATSRVVRDSPLHF.

The rearrangement links TRBV7-2 to TRBJ1-4; tentative D call: TRBD1 (6 bases). The CDR3 is 19 residues long. Trimming took 5 bases from V and 6 from J, leaving 28 bases between them. The V gene's germline CDR1 is SGHTA and CDR2 FQGNSA. CDR3 nucleotide sequence: TGTGCCAGCAGCCTACCATCTGGAGGGGGAGGCGGGTTGTATGAAAAACTGTTTTTT. Its translation: CASSLPSGGGGGLYEKLFF.

The J gene is TRBJ2-2, the V gene TRBV2, with D unresolved. Germline values: CDR1 SNHLY, CDR2 FYNNEI. Trimming shortened V by 2 bases and J by 2 bases, and 6 bases separated the two germline ends. This CDR3 is 14 amino acids long. In DNA, the CDR3 is TGTGCCAGCAGTGAATACTTTAACACCGGGGAGCTGTTTTTT. Its translation: CASSEYFNTGELFF. The full variable domain, with the rest looked up from reference TRBV2 and TRBJ2-2, is EPEVTQTPSHQVTQMGQEVILRCVPISNHLYFYWYRQILGQKVEFLVSFYNNEISEKSEIFDDQFSVERPDGSNFTLKIRSTKLEDSAMYFCASSEYFNTGELFFGEGSRLTVL.

The rearrangement links TRBV7-9 to TRBJ2-1; maybe TRBD1 (5 bases). Trimming took off 1 base at V and 0 bases at J, with 10 bases between the two ends. There are 16 residues in the CDR3. CDR1 is SEHNR and CDR2 is FQNEAQ in the germline V gene (reference sequence). The CDR3 region is CASSLGRVSSYNEQFF. CDR3 nucleotides: TGTGCCAGCAGCTTAGGCAGGGTCAGCTCCTACAATGAGCAGTTCTTC.

This clone was seen once. This chain links TRBV5-1 with TRBJ1-2; D unclear. V was shortened by 4 bases and J by 6 bases, with 16 bases between the two germline ends. The germline V gene encodes CDR1 SGHRS and CDR2 YFSETQ. This CDR3 has 14 residues. CDR3 DNA: TGCGCCAGCAGCATAGGTCAAATAGGTGATGGCTACACCTTC. It yields the protein CASSIGQIGDGYTF.

The table lists this clone with a few counts. This rearrangement joins TRBV25-1 to TRBJ2-1; D possibly corresponds to TRBD2 (5 bases). V lost 4 bases and J 9 bases, leaving 13 bases between the germline ends. Germline assignment: CDR1 MGHDK and CDR2 SYGVNS. This CDR3 comprises 13 residues. CDR3 region: CASSGTPGGEQFF. CDR3 nucleotide sequence: TGTGCCAGCAGTGGGACTCCCGGCGGTGAGCAGTTCTTC. Looking up the rest from reference TRBV25-1 and TRBJ2-1 gives the full variable domain: EADIYQTPRYLVIGTGKKITLECSQTMGHDKMYWYQQDPGMELHLIHYSYGVNSTEKGDLSSESTVSRIRTEHFPLTLESARPSHTSQYLCASSGTPGGEQFFGPGTRLTVL.

This rearrangement joins TRBV7-3 to TRBJ1-6; 9 bases line up with TRBD1. CDR3 size: 14 residues. Trimming at V came to 5 bases and at J to 11 bases, leaving 7 bases not matched to a gene. Germline CDR1 SGHTA, CDR2 FQGTGA. The DNA for the CDR3 is TGTGCCAGCAGCCCCATGGGACAGGGCCCACCCCTCCACTTT. This translates into CASSPMGQGPPLHF.

In this sample, this clone turned up a few times. The rearrangement joins TRBV6-5 to TRBJ1-6; no definite D call. There are 15 residues in the CDR3. Germline CDR1 MNHEY, CDR2 SVGAGI. V lost 7 bases and J 0 bases, leaving 10 bases between the germline ends. CDR3 protein: CASTLGSSYNSPLHF. The CDR3 DNA reads as TGTGCCAGCACGCTGGGGAGCTCCTATAATTCACCCCTCCACTTT.

The J gene is TRBJ2-7, the V gene TRBV4-2; 15 bases align to TRBD2. Germline loops: CDR1 LGHNA, CDR2 YNFKEQ. Trimming at V came to 4 bases and at J to 4 bases, leaving 2 bases not matched to a gene. The CDR3 spans 15 residues. The CDR3, as DNA: TGTGCCAGCAGCCTCGGGACTAGCGGGGGGTACGAGCAGTACTTC. Residues: CASSLGTSGGYEQYF.

This clone has more than one count but fewer than ten. This chain links TRBV28 with TRBJ1-1; TRBD1 matches at 8 bases. CDR1 MDHEN and CDR2 SYDVKM come from the germline V gene. This CDR3 is 16 amino acids long. Losses at the gene ends were 6 bases for V and 1 base for J; bases not matched to a gene: 10. Here the CDR3 reads CASRPDRVEGNTEAFF. The CDR3 bases are TGTGCCAGCAGGCCGGACAGGGTTGAGGGGAACACTGAAGCTTTCTTT. Based on the CDR3 plus reference TRBV28 and TRBJ1-1, the full variable domain is DVKVTQSSRYLVKRTGEKVFLECVQDMDHENMFWYRQDPGLGLRLIYFSYDVKMKEKGDIPEGYSVSREKKERFSLILESASTNQTSMYLCASRPDRVEGNTEAFFGQGTRLTVV.

Only a few counts were recorded for this clone. This likely comes from a read error, as the CDR3 has no conserved phenylalanine or tryptophan at its end. The DNA is omitted, as the CDR3 cannot be located on it reliably, and the CDR3 follows TCRdb's listing. This chain links TRBV28 with TRBJ1-2. Germline CDR1 is MDHEN and CDR2 is SYDVKM. The CDR3 numbers 9 amino acids, ends counted. CDR3 sequence: CASSPPPGL.

About this clone itself: The sample contains more than one DNA sequence encoding this CDR3. V gene TRBV30 combines with J gene TRBJ2-5; no clear D gene. The J call is in doubt because the DNA end fits TRBJ2-7 better. Germline CDR1 and CDR2: GTSNPN and SVGIG (reference sequence). The CDR3 extends over 11 amino acids. This chain's CDR3 is CAWSVRDEQYF. The CDR3, as DNA: TGTGCCTGGAGTGTAAGGGACGAGCAGTACTTC.

This chain uses TRBV7-2 with TRBJ1-2, with D maybe TRBD1 (6 bases). Germline assignment: CDR1 SGHTA and CDR2 FQGNSA. V was trimmed by 5 bases and J by 7 bases, leaving 14 bases between them. The CDR3 consists of 13 residues. The chain's CDR3 is CASSPDRRGGYTF. As DNA, the CDR3 is TGTGCCAGCAGCCCGGACAGAAGGGGTGGCTACACCTTC.

The chain carries TRBV4-3 and TRBJ1-6, with a weak D call TRBD1 (5 bases). Germline-derived CDR1 and CDR2 are LGHNA and YSLEER. CDR3 length equals 17 residues. Trimming took 2 bases from V and 0 from J, leaving 11 bases between them. The CDR3 here is CASSQLTASSYNSPLHF. The CDR3 DNA reads as TGCGCCAGCAGCCAATTGACAGCGAGCTCCTATAATTCACCCCTCCACTTT.

This clone was counted a few times. The chain recombines TRBV7-6 with TRBJ1-4, with 7 bases lining up with TRBD1. V was pared by 5 bases and J by 5 bases, with 11 bases of the junction left unmatched. CDR3 length equals 16 residues. CDR1 SGHVS and CDR2 FNYEAQ come from the germline V gene. CDR3 in amino acids: CASSPLGRGQNEKLFF. The CDR3 DNA reads as TGTGCCAGCAGCCCCCTTGGGAGGGGGCAAAATGAAAAACTGTTTTTT. Drawing the rest from reference TRBV7-6 and TRBJ1-4, the complete variable domain is GAGVSQSPRYKVTKRGQDVALRCDPISGHVSLYWYRQALGQGPEFLTYFNYEAQQDKSGLPNDRFSAERPEGSISTLTIQRTEQRDSAMYRCASSPLGRGQNEKLFFGSGTQLSVL.

J is TRBJ1-2 and V is TRBV4-3; D is unresolved. Germline CDR1 and CDR2: LGHNA and YSLEER. This CDR3 has 15 amino acids. V was cut by 0 bases and J by 4 bases, with 12 bases left in between. This chain's CDR3 is CASSQERGAGYGYTF. CDR3 DNA sequence: TGCGCCAGCAGCCAAGAAAGAGGCGCTGGCTATGGCTACACCTTC.

This clone was seen a few times. The chain is built from TRBV2 and TRBJ1-4, with 7 nucleotides matching TRBD1. Germline CDR1 reads SNHLY; CDR2 reads FYNNEI. The CDR3 spans 14 residues. J gave up 3 bases and V 6 bases, and 4 bases lay outside the gene matches. For the CDR3, the DNA is TGTGCCAGCAGGAGGGACAGCCCTAATGAAAAACTGTTTTTT. Protein: CASRRDSPNEKLFF.

Only a few counts were recorded for this clone. The chain couples TRBV5-8 to TRBJ2-1, with 8 bases matching TRBD1. The germline CDR1 and CDR2 sequences are SGHTS and YDEGEE. V shed 5 bases, J shed 1 base, and the junction held 5 bases outside the gene matches. This CDR3 has 15 residues. In DNA form, the CDR3 reads TGTGCCAGCAGACTGGACAGGGCGTCCTACAATGAGCAGTTCTTC. Residues: CASRLDRASYNEQFF.

This chain uses TRBV30 with TRBJ1-2, with D possibly matching TRBD1 (5 bases). Germline CDR1 is GTSNPN and CDR2 is SVGIG (reference sequence). With 0 bases removed from V and 4 bases from J, the gap between germline ends came to 18 bases. CDR3 size: 16 residues. The CDR3 DNA sequence: TGTGCCTGGAGTGTAAGGATGGGACGGACTTCCTATGGCTACACCTTC. Amino acid sequence: CAWSVRMGRTSYGYTF. Filled out from reference TRBV30 and TRBJ1-2, the complete variable domain reads SQTIHQWPATLVQPVGSPLSLECTVEGTSNPNLYWYRQAAGRGLQLLFYSVGIGQISSEVPQNLSASRPQDRQFILSSKKLLLSDSGFYLCAWSVRMGRTSYGYTFGSGTRLTVV.

The gene calls are TRBV10-3 and TRBJ2-5; possible D gene TRBD2, 7 bases. The CDR3 extends over 17 amino acids. The V end lost 5 bases, the J end lost 5 bases, and 24 bases lay between the germline ends. Germline-derived CDR1 and CDR2 are ENHRY and SYGVKD. CDR3 sequence: CAISSGEGQGTRETQYF. The CDR3 DNA is TGTGCCATCAGTTCCGGGGAGGGCCAGGGGACAAGGGAGACCCAGTACTTC.

CDR3 sequence (DNA): TGTGCCAGCAGCGGGGAAGGTGTGCAGTACTTC. As protein: CASSGEGVQYF. The V call is TRBV5-4, the J call TRBJ2-7; no reliable D call. Germline CDR1 and CDR2: SGHNT and YYREEE (reference sequence). V shed 4 bases and J shed 9 bases, with 11 bases lying between them. This CDR3 has 11 residues.